The rows below give T cell receptor beta chains drawn from one sample of a study of blood T cell repertoires in COVID-19. TCRdb's copy holds only in-frame clones and misses some; the assay was immunoSEQ multiplex PCR. The sample records about 80,000 clones, around 89% being singletons. The sequenced material came from peripheral blood. All receptors derive from a woman older than 75 with acute or convalescent COVID-19. Both conserved end residues are part of each CDR3. D genes are given only for firm matches. Clone size is not always given. Where it is, it says once, few, many or a class for expanded clones.

>NA|TRBJ2-5|NA|TRBV30
TGTGCCTGGAACGGGCAGAGGGCGGAGACCCAGTACTTC
CAWNGQRAETQYF
>TRBD1|TRBJ1-1|NA|TRBV10-3
TGTGCCCCCGGGACAGACACTGAAGCTTTCTTT
CAPGTDTEAFF
>TRBD1|TRBJ1-2|NA|TRBV6-5
TGTGCCAGCAGTTTGACAGGGGGCTCTGCGGTCGGCGGCTACACCTTC
CASSLTGGSAVGGYTF
>TRBD1|TRBJ1-1|few|TRBV6-5
TGTGCCAGCAGCGGACGGGACAGGGGGAACACTGAAGCTTTCTTT
CASSGRDRGNTEAFF
>TRBD2|TRBJ2-5|few|TRBV25-1
TGTGCCAGCAGTGATGGCGGGGGGACGACCCAGTACTTC
CASSDGGGTTQYF
>NA|TRBJ1-5|NA|TRBV6-5
TGTGCCAGCAGCCGTGCGGTAGATAGCAATCAGCCCCAGCATTTT
CASSRAVDSNQPQHF
>NA|TRBJ1-5|NA|TRBV6-4
TGTGCCAGCAGTCCCGGACCCGGGGGGCCCCAGCATTTT
CASSPGPGGPQHF
>NA|TRBJ1-2|NA|TRBV20-1
TGCAGTGCCCCCATGAACTATGGCTACACCTTC
CSAPMNYGYTF
>NA|TRBJ1-3|NA|TRBV3-1/TRBV3-2
TGTGCCAGCAGCCCCTCCTCTGGAAACACCATATATTTT
CASSPSSGNTIYF
>TRBD2|TRBJ2-3|NA|TRBV19
TGTGCCAGTAGCGCCGGGACTATACCGACAGATACGCAGTATTTT
CASSAGTIPTDTQYF
>NA|TRBJ1-1|NA|TRBV7-8
TGTGCCAGCAGCCCAACGACTGTTGAAGCTTTCTTT
CASSPTTVEAFF
>TRBD1|TRBJ1-5|NA|TRBV6-6
TGTGCCAGCAGTTACGGGTCCAGGGGGGTCAATCAGCCCCAGCATTTT
CASSYGSRGVNQPQHF
>TRBD1|TRBJ1-1|NA|TRBV6-2/TRBV6-3
TGTGCCAGCAGTCAACGGACAGGGGACGGTGAAGCTTTCTTT
CASSQRTGDGEAFF
>TRBD2|TRBJ2-5|NA|TRBV7-2
TGTGCCAGCAGCCCGGGGACTAGCGGCAAAGAGACCCAGTACTTC
CASSPGTSGKETQYF
>NA|TRBJ2-5|NA|TRBV19
TGTGCCAGTAGCCCCGTTGATGGCCAGACTGAGACCCAGTACTTC
CASSPVDGQTETQYF
>TRBD2|TRBJ2-5|NA|TRBV2
TGTGCCAGCAGACTGCGGGGGTGGGGAGAGACCCAGTACTTC
CASRLRGWGETQYF
>NA|TRBJ2-3|NA|TRBV13
TGTGCCAGCAGCTTAGGACTCCCGGGGGCAGATACGCAGTATTTT
CASSLGLPGADTQYF
>NA|TRBJ1-6|NA|TRBV3-1/TRBV3-2
TGTGCCAGCAGCCAAAAAAGAGCCCACTTTTCACCCCTCCACTTT
CASSQKRAHFSPLHF
>NA|TRBJ2-1|NA|TRBV16
TGTGCCAGCAGCTCATCGGGGGAGGGGGAACCGTTCTTC
CASSSSGEGEPFF
>TRBD1|TRBJ1-2|NA|TRBV6-1
TGTGCCAGCAGTGAAAACGGACAGGGGAACTATGGCTACACCTTC
CASSENGQGNYGYTF
>TRBD1|TRBJ1-5|NA|TRBV7-2
TGTGCCAGCAGCGGACCCGGGACAGGGACTCAGCCCCAGCATTTT
CASSGPGTGTQPQHF
>TRBD2|TRBJ2-3|NA|TRBV7-2
TGTGCCAGCAGCTTACAGGGAGGGAAGACAGATACGCAGTATTTT
CASSLQGGKTDTQYF
>TRBD1|TRBJ1-5|NA|TRBV2
TGTGCCAGCAGTGAGGGGGACAGGGGCTCGCAGCCCCAGCATTTT
CASSEGDRGSQPQHF
>NA|TRBJ2-7|NA|TRBV9
TGTGCCAGCAGCGTAGAGGGGTACGAGCAGTACTTC
CASSVEGYEQYF
>TRBD2|TRBJ2-1|NA|TRBV7-8
TGTGCCAGCAGCTTAAGACTAGCAGTACAGGATGAGCAGTTCTTC
CASSLRLAVQDEQFF
>TRBD1|TRBJ1-4|once|TRBV6-7
TGTGCCGGCCAAACGGGCAGGGGGCTGCCTAATGAAAAACTGTTTTTT
CAGQTGRGLPNEKLFF
>TRBD2|TRBJ2-7|NA|TRBV29-1
TGCAGCGTTGATACTAGCGGGAGTTACGAGCAGTACTTC
CSVDTSGSYEQYF
>NA|TRBJ2-2|NA|TRBV5-1
TGCGCCAGCAGCTTAAGCGGAAACACCGGGGAGCTGTTTTTT
CASSLSGNTGELFF
>NA|TRBJ1-2|NA|TRBV6-5
TGTGCCAGCACCTCCGCGGGGGGTGACTATGGCTACACCTTC
CASTSAGGDYGYTF
>NA|TRBJ2-5|NA|TRBV19
TGTGCCAGTAGTATCCGAGTTTTGGAGACCCAGTACTTC
CASSIRVLETQYF
>TRBD1|TRBJ1-2|NA|TRBV6-1
TGTGCCAGCAGTGAGACAGGGCAAGTAGGCTATGGCTACACCTTC
CASSETGQVGYGYTF
>NA|TRBJ1-6|NA|TRBV19
TGTGCCAGTTCTCCAGGGTTAGGAAATTCACCCCTCCACTTT
CASSPGLGNSPLHF
>TRBD1|TRBJ2-2|NA|TRBV7-7
TGTGCTAGCAGCTTAACAGGGGGCGCGGAATCTTGGTCCGGGGAGCTGTTTTTT
CASSLTGGAESWSGELFF
>NA|TRBJ2-2|NA|TRBV9
TGTGCCAGCAGCACCCGAAAGGGGCCGGACACCGGGGAGCTGTTTTTT
CASSTRKGPDTGELFF
>NA|TRBJ1-6|NA|TRBV28
TGTGCCAGCAGACTGGACAGAACAAATTCACCCCTCCACTTT
CASRLDRTNSPLHF
>TRBD1|TRBJ1-2|NA|TRBV29-1
TGCAGCGTTGAGTGGGTACAGGGGGCAGGTGGCTACACCTTC
CSVEWVQGAGGYTF
>TRBD1|TRBJ1-4|NA|TRBV18
TGTGCCAGCTCACCATCAACAGGGGATGAAAAACTGTTTTTT
CASSPSTGDEKLFF
>TRBD1|TRBJ2-7|NA|TRBV30
TGTGCCTGGAGTGCCGCCCTGACGGGACAGGGGGGGGAGCAGTACTTC
CAWSAALTGQGGEQYF
>NA|TRBJ2-1|NA|TRBV7-3
TGTGCCAGCAGCTTAACGGCCCAGGGGTATGAGCAGTTCTTC
CASSLTAQGYEQFF
>NA|TRBJ2-1|NA|TRBV9
TGTGCCAGCAGCGTAGCACTGACAGACTCTACCTTGTTCTTC
CASSVALTDSTLFF
>NA|TRBJ2-1|NA|TRBV5-1
TGCGCCAGCAGCTTGTTCACAGGGTTGGACAATGAGCAGTTCTTC
CASSLFTGLDNEQFF
>NA|TRBJ1-2|NA|TRBV10-3
TGTGCCATCAGTGAGAGGGAGGGGGGCTACACCTTC
CAISEREGGYTF
>TRBD1|TRBJ2-1|NA|TRBV30
TGTGCCTGGAGTGTGCGACAGGGGTGGCTAAATGAGCAGTTCTTC
CAWSVRQGWLNEQFF
>NA|TRBJ1-5|NA|TRBV29-1
TGCAGCGTTGGCGGAGCTAATCAGCCCCAGCATTTT
CSVGGANQPQHF
>TRBD2|TRBJ2-2|NA|TRBV27
TGTGCCAGCAGTCGTATAGCGGGAGGTTCGAACACCGGGGAGCTGTTTTTT
CASSRIAGGSNTGELFF
>NA|TRBJ2-2|NA|TRBV10-3
TGTGCCATCAAGGGGCCCGTAAACACCGGGGAGCTGTTTTTT
CAIKGPVNTGELFF
>TRBD1|TRBJ2-5|NA|TRBV9
TGTGCCAGCAGCGTAACCCCGGAGACAGGGGGAGAGACCCAGTACTTC
CASSVTPETGGETQYF
>TRBD2|TRBJ2-1|NA|TRBV5-1
TGCGCCAGCAGCCCGGACCCATCTAGCGGGAGCAATGAGCAGTTCTTC
CASSPDPSSGSNEQFF